The TCR beta chain under discussion was sequenced for a study of T cells in Graves' hyperthyroidism and ophthalmopathy. About the study: Prior to any treatment, at the point of initial diagnosis, peripheral blood was collected. Study-level points and caveats: Ophthalmopathy was separated from stable hyperthyroidism by a 13 V-J model.

Regions amplified from RNA transcripts were the TCR beta CDR3 regions. The study used the HTBI primer set for a first-round RT-PCR of the TCR CDR3. TCRdb re-analysed the multiplex PCR reads in MiXCR, keeping a single row per CDR3 protein. The data hold 500,000 to 700,000 distinct CDR3 sequences, with approximately 15% observed a single time. Hyperthyroidism patients were newly diagnosed, had disease duration under 2 months, and were aged 18 to 65 years. With V trimmed by 6 bases and J by 4 bases, 6 bases remained unmatched. Germline V gene sequence: CDR1 LNHDA, CDR2 SQIVND (reference sequence). This CDR3 contains 15 residues. This clonotype showed up just a few times. Its cognate antigen is unknown.

The V gene is TRBV19, the J gene TRBJ1-5, with TRBD1 matching over 10 bases. This clonotype originated in a young woman with Graves' hyperthyroidism. The sample was blood. Here the CDR3 reads CASSRQGALNQPQHF. The CDR3 bases are TGTGCCAGTAGCCGACAGGGGGCGCTTAATCAGCCCCAGCATTTT. Looking up the rest from reference TRBV19 and TRBJ1-5 gives the full variable domain: DGGITQSPKYLFRKEGQNVTLSCEQNLNHDAMYWYRQDPGQGLRLIYYSQIVNDFQKGDIAEGYSVSREKKESFPLTVTSAQKNPTAFYLCASSRQGALNQPQHFGDGTRLSIL.